A single sample gave rise to the 14 T cell receptor beta chains below, sequenced in a study of CD8 T cells in Susac syndrome. Reverse transcription of roughly 0.45 to 1 ug RNA used random hexamers. In TCRdb, the immunoSEQ multiplex PCR reads were re-called with MiXCR into one record per CDR3 protein. Among about 120,000 distinct CDR3 sequences, around 94% were seen once, and the ten largest hold about 0.096%. The sequenced sample was CD4+ T cells from PBMCs. The receptors come from a human donor with multiple sclerosis.

The CDR3 reads CASSISRAPTYEQYF. CDR3 coding DNA: TGTGCCAGTAGTATCTCCCGCGCCCCAACCTACGAGCAGTACTTC. The chain joins TRBV19 to TRBJ2-7; D gene uncertain. Trimming removed 3 bases at V and 2 bases at J, with 14 bases between. From germline, CDR1 is LNHDA and CDR2 SQIVND (reference sequence). The length of the CDR3 is 15 residues.

This sequence joins TRBV4-1 and TRBJ1-1; 7 bases are a match to TRBD1. Germline CDR1 is MGHRA and CDR2 is YSYEKL. The length of the CDR3 is 18 residues. V dropped 1 base and J dropped 3; count of bases not matched to a gene: 14. The CDR3 here is CASSQVLSRGSRDTEAFF. The CDR3 bases are TGCGCCAGCAGCCAAGTTTTAAGCAGGGGGAGTAGGGACACTGAAGCTTTCTTT.

This chain joins TRBV7-3 and TRBJ2-2; D is possibly TRBD1 (6 bases). The CDR3 has 17 residues. Trimming removed 4 bases at V and 4 bases at J, with 19 bases between. CDR1 is SGHTA, CDR2 FQGTGA, per germline. CDR3 nucleotides: TGTGCCAGCAGCTCGGACAGTCACCCTCGGGGCACCGGGGAGCTGTTTTTT. Its translation: CASSSDSHPRGTGELFF.

The rearrangement joins TRBV12-3 or TRBV12-4 to TRBJ2-5; tentative D call: TRBD1 (6 bases). Trimming shortened V by 8 bases and J by 2 bases, and 9 bases separated the two germline ends. The CDR3 totals 12 residues. CDR3 protein: CASGGVQETQYF. DNA of the CDR3: TGTGCCAGCGGGGGCGTACAAGAGACCCAGTACTTC.

V gene TRBV4-2 combines with J gene TRBJ1-1; D might be TRBD1 (6 bases). Germline CDR1 and CDR2: LGHNA and YNFKEQ. The CDR3 is 15 residues long. V was cut by 2 bases and J by 1 base, with 11 bases left in between. The CDR3 spells CASSQLDRQNTEAFF. In nucleotides, the CDR3 is TGTGCCAGCAGCCAACTGGACAGACAGAACACTGAAGCTTTCTTT.

J is TRBJ1-6 and V is TRBV4-3; D is perhaps TRBD1 (5 bases). V lost 0 bases and J 0 bases, leaving 12 bases between the germline ends. The CDR3 is 18 residues long. Germline CDR1 and CDR2: LGHNA and YSLEER. This CDR3 reads CASSQEAGLSSYNSPLHF. CDR3 nucleotides: TGCGCCAGCAGCCAAGAAGCGGGACTGAGCTCCTATAATTCACCCCTCCACTTT.

V gene TRBV29-1 combines with J gene TRBJ2-5; D remains unclear. The length of the CDR3 is 11 residues. Trimming shortened V by 8 bases and J by 4 bases, and 11 bases separated the two germline ends. From germline, CDR1 is SQVTM and CDR2 ANQGSEA. CDR3 nucleotides: TGCAGCATGGCGGCCCCAGAGACCCAGTACTTC. Amino acid sequence: CSMAAPETQYF.

The V and J genes are TRBV27 and TRBJ1-2, with TRBD1 identical over 8 bases. The CDR3 runs 16 residues. Germline V CDR1 and CDR2: MNHEY, SMNVEV (reference sequence). The J segment lost 0 bases and the V segment lost 3 bases, leaving 6 bases of the junction unmatched. The chain's CDR3 is CASSLQGASTNYGYTF. The CDR3 bases are TGTGCCAGCAGTTTGCAGGGGGCCTCCACTAACTATGGCTACACCTTC.

This clonotype was recorded once. The junction and the germline gene differ at one end; a read error may be behind it. The genes are TRBV12-5 and TRBJ2-5; TRBD2 matches at 9 bases. The CDR3 runs to 12 residues. Per germline, CDR1 LGHNT and CDR2 FRNRAP. The CDR3 here is CASGLPSSSGDF. In DNA, the CDR3 is TGTGCTAGTGGCCTCCCTTCGTCTAGCGGGGACTTC.

V is TRBV20-1 and J is TRBJ2-5; 7 nucleotides align to TRBD2. The CDR3 sequence is 15 residues long. With 0 bases clipped from V and 1 base from J, the junction kept 5 bases outside the gene matches. Germline CDR1 and CDR2: DFQATT and SNEGSKA (reference sequence). CDR3 in DNA: TGCAGTGCTAGAGATGGGAGGGAACCCCAAGAGACCCAGTACTTC. It specifies CSARDGREPQETQYF.

This chain connects TRBV6-2 or TRBV6-3 to TRBJ2-2; 13 nucleotides align to TRBD2. V shed 5 bases, J shed 6 bases, and the junction held 6 bases outside the gene matches. In germline, CDR1 is MNHEY, CDR2 SVGEGT. The CDR3 extends over 16 amino acids. The CDR3 loop reads CASSKLAGGPSGELFF. The CDR3 DNA sequence: TGTGCCAGCAGTAAACTAGCGGGGGGGCCGTCCGGGGAGCTGTTTTTT.

The V gene is TRBV7-2, the J gene TRBJ2-7; TRBD2 agrees at 9 bases. This CDR3 contains 17 residues. V gave up 0 bases and J gave up 4 bases; unmatched junction bases: 10. Per germline, CDR1 SGHTA and CDR2 FQGNSA. CDR3 nucleotide sequence: TGTGCCAGCAGCTTAGCTGGCGGGGGGGCCATTATTTACGAGCAGTACTTC. It specifies CASSLAGGGAIIYEQYF. The entire variable domain, with the rest obtained from reference TRBV7-2 and TRBJ2-7, is as follows: GAGVSQSPSNKVTEKGKDVELRCDPISGHTALYWYRQSLGQGLEFLIYFQGNSAPDKSGLPSDRFSAERTGGSVSTLTIQRTQQEDSAVYLCASSLAGGGAIIYEQYFGPGTRLTVT.

This rearrangement joins TRBV6-5 to TRBJ2-1; 8 nucleotides align to TRBD1. Germline V lookup: CDR1 MNHEY, CDR2 SVGAGI. This CDR3 has 17 amino acids. J lost 0 bases, V lost 2 bases, and 6 bases had no gene match. The CDR3 here is CASSYGGTGLSYNEQFF. In DNA, the CDR3 is TGTGCCAGCAGTTACGGGGGGACAGGCCTCTCCTACAATGAGCAGTTCTTC.

This clonotype appeared a single time. The rearrangement links TRBV3-1 to TRBJ2-7; 9 positions agree with TRBD1. V was clipped by 5 bases and J by 6 bases; unmatched bases: 5. This CDR3 region has 13 residues. Per germline, CDR1 LGHDT and CDR2 YNNKEL (reference sequence). DNA for the CDR3: TGTGCCAGCAGCTACGGGACAGGGAGCGAGCAGTACTTC. Its protein product is CASSYGTGSEQYF.